This T cell receptor beta chain was captured by sequencing in a study of blood T cell repertoires in COVID-19 (dated by TCRdb to about 2020). For the study in its entirety: The collaborator samples originated in the United States, Italy and Spain and spanned the acute and convalescent phases of COVID-19. The material from the prospective study consisted of cDNA or gDNA derived from T cells, B-cell-depleted T cells, or PBMCs. Subjects who had been exposed to COVID-19, were actively infected with it, or had recovered from it provided the deeply sampled blood TCRbeta repertoires that made up the dataset. The repertoires were released in a freely available public database meant as a resource for research on the immune response to SARS-CoV-2. The samples were drawn from the first 160 participants of the ongoing ImmuneRACE study and from some 1,300 subjects provided by 6 global collaborators. Sample metadata almost always included a de-identified subject ID, COVID-19 status, age in years and sex. Where available, HLA class I and class II types were obtained from metadata supplied by the sample provider rather than from assay-based typing. On the study overall, not on this receptor specifically: The quantity of clinical and demographic metadata differed by source and by participant and was supplied without curation.

TCRbeta CDR3 regions were amplified from genomic DNA by means of the immunoSEQ Assay, a bias-controlled multiplex PCR. Per the authors' processing: The number of nucleated cells in each sample was estimated by amplification of reference gene primers within the assay. Sequence reads were collapsed and filtered to measure the absolute abundance of every unique TCRbeta CDR3 rearrangement. For each sample, productive Simpson clonality was calculated as the square root of Simpson's diversity index over productive rearrangements. Here the immuneACCESS table is served through TCRdb, limited to in-frame sequences with V and J called. Missing clones are a known gap in these copies; in checked studies unresolved V genes cover under half, and the rest lacks a known reason. V and J calls and clone size are as listed in that table; D and trimming were resolved from the DNA. This sample gives approximately 250,000 clones in total; around 80% of them show up just once. Approximately 2% of the sample rests with the top ten.

Samples from volunteer blood donors who had recovered from COVID-19 were contributed by a second Seattle source. Collaborating institutions collected whole blood in K2EDTA tubes following their own protocols. For TCRbeta analysis, collaborators shipped samples as frozen whole blood, isolated PBMCs, or DNA extracted from either of those sample types. For this clone: Its antigen has not been determined. Base quality data are lacking; no much larger clone is found one base away.

The sample comprised peripheral blood. The sequence was collected from a man aged 35-49 years who had recovered from COVID-19.

Here the CDR3 is given as CASTTGTSPVAKNIQYF. The bases are TGTGCCAGCACCACCGGGACTAGCCCGGTAGCCAAAAACATTCAGTACTTC. The V gene is TRBV6-4 and the J gene is TRBJ2-4, with 9 junctional bases fitting TRBD2. V loses 7 bases at its end and J loses 0 bases; junction bases beyond the gene matches: 10. CDR1 MRHNA and CDR2 SNTAGT are derived from the germline V gene. The CDR3 runs 17 amino acids, cysteine and phenylalanine included. The CDR3 DNA has 51 bases and is translated from base 1.